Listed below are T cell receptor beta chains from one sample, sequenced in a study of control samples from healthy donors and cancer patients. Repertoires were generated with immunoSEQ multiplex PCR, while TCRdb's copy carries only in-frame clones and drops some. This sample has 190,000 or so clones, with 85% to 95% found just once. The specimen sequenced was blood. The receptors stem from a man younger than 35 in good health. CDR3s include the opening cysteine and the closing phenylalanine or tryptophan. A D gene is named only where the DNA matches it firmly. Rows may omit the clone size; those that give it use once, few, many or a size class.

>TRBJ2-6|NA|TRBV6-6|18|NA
TGTGCCAGCAGTCGCCCGACAGGAACTCCTGGTGGGGCCAACGTCCTGACTTTC
CASSRPTGTPGGANVLTF
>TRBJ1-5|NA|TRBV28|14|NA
TGTGCCAGCAGTCCGACAGGCCCCAATCAGCCCCAGCATTTT
CASSPTGPNQPQHF
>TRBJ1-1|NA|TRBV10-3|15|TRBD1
TGTGCCATCAGTGAGACGGACAGGGTGAACACTGAAGCTTTCTTT
CAISETDRVNTEAFF
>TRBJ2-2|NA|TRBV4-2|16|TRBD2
TGTGCCAGCAGCCAATCTGCTAGCGGGGGTACCGGGGAGCTGTTTTTT
CASSQSASGGTGELFF
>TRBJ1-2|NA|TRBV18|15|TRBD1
TGTGCCAGCTCACCGCGGACAGGGGGTTCCGATGGCTACACCTTC
CASSPRTGGSDGYTF
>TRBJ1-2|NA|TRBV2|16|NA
TGTGCCAGCAGTGAGATTCCGGGACCTCCGAACTATGGCTACACCTTC
CASSEIPGPPNYGYTF
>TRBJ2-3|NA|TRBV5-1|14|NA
TGCGCCAGCAGCTTGTGGCGGACGTCAGATACGCAGTATTTT
CASSLWRTSDTQYF
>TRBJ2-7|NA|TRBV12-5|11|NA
TGTGCTAGTGGTTTGGGGGACGAGCAGTACTTC
CASGLGDEQYF
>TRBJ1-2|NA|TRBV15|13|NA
TGTGCCACCAGAGAAACCGGGAACGGGGGCTACACCTTC
CATRETGNGGYTF
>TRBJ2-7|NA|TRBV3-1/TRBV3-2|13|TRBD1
TGTGCCAGCACCGGGACAGGGCTGATCGAGCAGTACTTC
CASTGTGLIEQYF
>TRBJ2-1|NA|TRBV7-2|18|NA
TGTGCCAGCAGCCCAACGAACCCCAGGGTATGGTCGGCTAATGAGCAGTTCTTC
CASSPTNPRVWSANEQFF
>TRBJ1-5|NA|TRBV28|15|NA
TGTGCCAGCAGCCCCGGGGGCAGGGGCAATCAGCCCCAGCATTTT
CASSPGGRGNQPQHF
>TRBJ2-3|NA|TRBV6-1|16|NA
TGTGCCAGCAGTGTAGCTGGGTCAAGCCGCACAGATACGCAGTATTTT
CASSVAGSSRTDTQYF
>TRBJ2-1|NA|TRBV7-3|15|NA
TGTGCCAGCAGCTTAACGTTAGGCGGCTACAATGAGCAGTTCTTC
CASSLTLGGYNEQFF
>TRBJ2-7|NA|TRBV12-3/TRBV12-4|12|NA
TGTGCCAGCAGTTTAATTTACTACGAGCAGTACTTC
CASSLIYYEQYF
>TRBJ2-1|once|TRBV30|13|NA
TGTGCCTGGAGTGTAATGAGGGGTGGGGAGCAGTTCTTC
CAWSVMRGGEQFF
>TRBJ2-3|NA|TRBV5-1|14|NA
TGCGCCACCACCCGGGACTCATACACAGATACGCAGTATTTT
CATTRDSYTDTQYF
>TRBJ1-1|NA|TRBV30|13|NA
TGTGCCTGGAGTGTACGACGAGAGGGTGAAGCTTTCTTT
CAWSVRREGEAFF
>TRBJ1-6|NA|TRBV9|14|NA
TGTGCCAGCAGCGAGCAGGACGGTAATTCACCCCTCCACTTT
CASSEQDGNSPLHF
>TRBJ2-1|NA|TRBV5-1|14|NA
TGCGCGAGCAGCTTGTATAGCTCCTACAATGAGCAGTTCTTC
CASSLYSSYNEQFF
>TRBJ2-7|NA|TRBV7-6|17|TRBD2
TGTGCCAGCAGCTTCCGTTCCGGGACTAGCGGGGTCTACGAGCAGTACTTC
CASSFRSGTSGVYEQYF
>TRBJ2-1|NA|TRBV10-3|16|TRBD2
TGTGCCATCAGTGAGTTCGCGGGGGGCACCTACAATGAGCAGTTCTTC
CAISEFAGGTYNEQFF
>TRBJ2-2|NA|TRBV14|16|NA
TGTGCCAGCAGCCAAGGTGTGGTTACGAACACCGGGGAGCTGTTTTTT
CASSQGVVTNTGELFF
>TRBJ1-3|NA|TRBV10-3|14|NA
TGTGCCATCCGGGACCCAGACTCTGGAAACACCATATATTTT
CAIRDPDSGNTIYF
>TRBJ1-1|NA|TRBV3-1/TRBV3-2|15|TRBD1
TGTGCCAGCAGCCAAGGCGGGACAGCCAACACTGAAGCTTTCTTT
CASSQGGTANTEAFF
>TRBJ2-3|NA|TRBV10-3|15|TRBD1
TGTGCCATCAGTGAGTCAAGACAGGGGGCAGATACGCAGTATTTT
CAISESRQGADTQYF
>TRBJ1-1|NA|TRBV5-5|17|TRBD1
TGTGCCAGCAGATCGAGAGGGACAGGGGCGAAGAACACTGAAGCTTTCTTT
CASRSRGTGAKNTEAFF
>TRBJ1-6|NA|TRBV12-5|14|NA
TGTGCTAGTGGTCCCACAGGGCCCCAGTCACCCCTCCACTTT
CASGPTGPQSPLHF
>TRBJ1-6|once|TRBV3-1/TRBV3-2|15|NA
TGTGCCAGCAGCCGAACGACAAACGGGGGTTCACCCCTCCACTTT
CASSRTTNGGSPLHF
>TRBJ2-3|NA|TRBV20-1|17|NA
TGCAGTGCTAGTAGTCCCCGAGCAGGAAAAGATTCAGATACGCAGTATTTT
CSASSPRAGKDSDTQYF
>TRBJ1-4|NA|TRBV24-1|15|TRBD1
TGTGCCACCAGTGACACCGGGACAGACCAGGAAAAACTGTTTTTT
CATSDTGTDQEKLFF
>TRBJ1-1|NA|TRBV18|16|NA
TGTGCCAACTCACCGAATGTCCCTTCTCAGAACACTGAAGCTTTCTTT
CANSPNVPSQNTEAFF
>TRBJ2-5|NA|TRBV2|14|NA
TGTGCCAGCAGCTCCACCGGGACTTCAGAGACCCAGTACTTC
CASSSTGTSETQYF
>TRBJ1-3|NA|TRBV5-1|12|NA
TGCGCCAGCAGCTCAGGTGAAAACACCATATATTTT
CASSSGENTIYF
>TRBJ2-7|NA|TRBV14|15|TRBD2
TGTGCCAGCAGCCACCGACTAGCGGATTCTTACGAGCAGTACTTC
CASSHRLADSYEQYF
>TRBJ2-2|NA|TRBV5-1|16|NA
TGCGCCAGCAGTCCGCGGGGGCCTGTCGACACCGGGGAGCTGTTTTTT
CASSPRGPVDTGELFF
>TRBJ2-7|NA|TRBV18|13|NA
TGTGCCAGCTCAGGACGTACTTCCTACGAGCAGTACTTC
CASSGRTSYEQYF
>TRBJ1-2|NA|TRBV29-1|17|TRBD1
TGCAGCGTTGAATATCATTGGGGGGACAGGGGGGCCTATGGCTACACCTTC
CSVEYHWGDRGAYGYTF
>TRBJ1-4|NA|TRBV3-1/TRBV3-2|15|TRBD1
TGTGCCAGCAGCCCCGACAGGGAACCTAATGAAAAACTGTTTTTT
CASSPDREPNEKLFF
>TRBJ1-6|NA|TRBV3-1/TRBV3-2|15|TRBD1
TGTGCCAGCAGCCCCCAGGACAGGGGGAATTCACCCCTCCACTTT
CASSPQDRGNSPLHF
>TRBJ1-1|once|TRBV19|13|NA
TGTGCCAGTAGAGGCCGGGGGGACACTGAAGCTTTCTTT
CASRGRGDTEAFF
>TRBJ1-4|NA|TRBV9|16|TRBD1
TGTGCCAGCAGCGCCCGAAGGGGGACAGGGAATGAAAAACTGTTTTTT
CASSARRGTGNEKLFF
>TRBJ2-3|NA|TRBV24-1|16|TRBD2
TGTGCCACCAGTGACGGGTCTAGCGGGGGGAAGGATACGCAGTATTTT
CATSDGSSGGKDTQYF
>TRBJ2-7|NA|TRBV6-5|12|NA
TGTGCCAGCAGCCCCTGGGGTTACGAGCAGTACTTC
CASSPWGYEQYF
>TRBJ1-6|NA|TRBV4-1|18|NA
TGCGCCAGCAGCCGACAAGTGGGTCGTCAGGGTGTTAATTCACCCCTCCACTTT
CASSRQVGRQGVNSPLHF
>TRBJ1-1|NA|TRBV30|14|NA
TGTGCCTGGAGTACCGGGACGGGGAACACTGAAGCTTTCTTT
CAWSTGTGNTEAFF
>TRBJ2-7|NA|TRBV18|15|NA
TGTGCCAGCTCACCGCTCGGCCTAGCCGGCAACGAGCAGTACTTC
CASSPLGLAGNEQYF
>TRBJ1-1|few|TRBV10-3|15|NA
TGTGCCACCCAAGGAGGGGTAGTATGGGACACTGAAGCTTTCTTT
CATQGGVVWDTEAFF
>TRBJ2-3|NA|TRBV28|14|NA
TGTGCCAGCAGTTTGGGGGACAGCACAGATACGCAGTATTTT
CASSLGDSTDTQYF
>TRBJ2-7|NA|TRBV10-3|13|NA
TGTGCCATCAGTGAGTCGGCAGTCGAAGAGCAGTACTTC
CAISESAVEEQYF
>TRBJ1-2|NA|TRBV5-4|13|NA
TGTGCCAGCAGCTCAACCGAACGTAATGGCTACACCTTC
CASSSTERNGYTF